Listed here are 13 T cell receptor beta chains from one sample, sequenced in a study of shared clonotypes between healthy human individuals. Naive CD8 cells lacked CD45RO, underwent positive selection for CCR7 and left out terminally differentiated effector memory CD45RA+ cells. Assay: immunoSEQ multiplex PCR; the TCRdb copy retains only in-frame clones and omits some. The table includes about 2 million clones, around 96% detected once. Sequencing was performed on naive CD8+ T cells sorted from blood. The receptors shown here come from a man between 18 and 35 years old in good health.

This clone occurred once. Other DNA sequences within the sample encode an identical CDR3. The chain links TRBV28 to TRBJ2-2; D not certain. Germline CDR1 is MDHEN and CDR2 is SYDVKM. V was trimmed by 3 bases and J by 3 bases, leaving 5 bases between them. The CDR3 is 13 amino acids. CDR3 nucleotides: TGTGCCAGCAGTTTCCGGTACACCGGGGAGCTGTTTTTT. This codes for CASSFRYTGELFF.

The chain employs TRBV30 and TRBJ1-3; D might be TRBD1 (6 bases). Germline values: CDR1 GTSNPN, CDR2 SVGIG (reference sequence). This CDR3 has 15 residues. V gave up 5 bases and J gave up 0 bases, with 14 bases separating them. The CDR3 nucleotides are TGTGCCTGGGCAGCAGGGGACCTCTCTGGAAACACCATATATTTT. This sequence encodes CAWAAGDLSGNTIYF.

The V gene is TRBV6-5, the J gene TRBJ1-1; 7 nucleotides line up with TRBD1. Germline V gene sequence: CDR1 MNHEY, CDR2 SVGAGI. V trimming: 5 bases; J trimming: 7 bases; junction bases outside the gene matches: 1. This CDR3 has 11 residues. The CDR3 protein is CASSTGVEAFF. The CDR3 bases are TGTGCCAGCAGTACAGGGGTTGAAGCTTTCTTT.

This chain joins TRBV28 and TRBJ1-1; 8 bases match TRBD1. Germline lookup yields CDR1 MDHEN and CDR2 SYDVKM. With 6 bases clipped from V and 1 base from J, the junction kept 4 bases outside the gene matches. This CDR3 is built from 14 residues. CDR3 nucleotides: TGTGCCAGCAGCGCAGGGGGCGGGAACACTGAAGCTTTCTTT. Amino acid sequence: CASSAGGGNTEAFF. Using reference TRBV28 and TRBJ1-1 for the parts outside the CDR3, the full variable domain is DVKVTQSSRYLVKRTGEKVFLECVQDMDHENMFWYRQDPGLGLRLIYFSYDVKMKEKGDIPEGYSVSREKKERFSLILESASTNQTSMYLCASSAGGGNTEAFFGQGTRLTVV.

The chain is built from TRBV5-1 and TRBJ2-7; D possibly corresponds to TRBD2 (6 bases). The CDR3 length is 15 residues. The germline V gene has CDR1 SGHRS and CDR2 YFSETQ. The ends were cut back, 0 bases at V and 2 bases at J, with 12 bases in the middle. In DNA, the CDR3 is TGCGCCAGCAGCTTGGATGGCGGGGTACCCTACGAGCAGTACTTC. Amino acid sequence: CASSLDGGVPYEQYF.

This chain links TRBV27 with TRBJ2-7; TRBD1 might be the D (6 bases). V lost 10 bases, J lost 3 bases, and 19 bases lay in between. Germline V gives CDR1 MNHEY, CDR2 SMNVEV (reference sequence). The CDR3 covers 14 residues. Here the CDR3 DNA reads TGTGCCACCTCGTGGGACACCACCAGCTACGAGCAGTACTTC. Protein sequence: CATSWDTTSYEQYF.

This clone was seen just once. The rearrangement links TRBV30 to TRBJ2-1; D call uncertain. CDR1 GTSNPN and CDR2 SVGIG come from the germline V gene (reference sequence). The V and J ends lost 0 bases and 7 bases respectively, with 13 bases between them. The CDR3 covers 14 residues. CDR3 in amino acids: CAWSVGLVRNEQFF. In DNA, the CDR3 is TGTGCCTGGAGTGTCGGTCTAGTTAGGAATGAGCAGTTCTTC.

This clone was seen a few times. This rearrangement joins TRBV2 to TRBJ1-2; no clear D gene. This CDR3 spans 13 amino acids. CDR1 is SNHLY, CDR2 FYNNEI, per germline. The V end lost 8 bases, the J end lost 0 bases, and 10 bases lay between the germline ends. The CDR3 DNA reads TGTGCCAGCGAAGAGGACGCTAACTATGGCTACACCTTC. Amino acid sequence: CASEEDANYGYTF.

V and J are TRBV4-1 and TRBJ2-3; 13 nucleotides agree with TRBD2. Trimming at V came to 1 base and at J to 11 bases, leaving 12 bases not matched to a gene. CDR3 size: 17 residues. Germline V lookup: CDR1 MGHRA, CDR2 YSYEKL. The chain's CDR3 is CASSQAPGLAGEVGQYF. In DNA form, the CDR3 reads TGCGCCAGCAGCCAAGCTCCAGGACTAGCGGGGGAAGTCGGGCAGTATTTT.

V and J are TRBV6-5 and TRBJ2-6, with D possibly TRBD2 on 7 matching bases. This CDR3 contains 15 residues. V lost 5 bases to trimming and J lost 4 bases, with 12 bases between them. Per germline, CDR1 MNHEY and CDR2 SVGAGI. CDR3: CASSRGAEGANVLTF. Written as DNA, the CDR3 is TGTGCCAGCAGTCGGGGGGCGGAAGGGGCCAACGTCCTGACTTTC.

Written as DNA, the CDR3 is TGTGCCAGCAGTCGGTATAGCAATCAGCCCCAGCATTTT. This sequence encodes CASSRYSNQPQHF. V usage is TRBV11-2 and J usage is TRBJ1-5; D unresolved. CDR1 is SGHAT, CDR2 FQNNGV, per germline. The CDR3 totals 13 residues. Trimming pared 6 bases from V and 0 bases from J, leaving 6 bases between.

This sequence joins TRBV27 and TRBJ1-2; D gene unclear. Germline loops: CDR1 MNHEY, CDR2 SMNVEV (reference sequence). The V gene lost 0 bases and the J gene lost 1 base, with 12 bases spanning the gap. The CDR3 runs to 16 residues. CDR3 in DNA: TGTGCCAGCAGTTTATCGGAGGGCAGCCTTAACTATGGCTACACCTTC. This encodes CASSLSEGSLNYGYTF.

The J gene is TRBJ2-7, the V gene TRBV10-3; TRBD1 is a possible D gene (5 bases). V was clipped by 0 bases and J by 5 bases, with 20 bases between them. Looked up from germline, CDR1 is ENHRY and CDR2 is SYGVKD. This CDR3 spans 17 amino acids. The CDR3: CAISESSRWQGVHEQYF. The CDR3 region has the DNA TGTGCCATCAGTGAGTCCTCCCGGTGGCAGGGTGTACACGAGCAGTACTTC.